A selection of T cell receptor beta chains follows, all from one sample in a study of cytomegalovirus exposure and HLA in healthy donors. TCRdb keeps only in-frame clones here, not all; method: immunoSEQ multiplex PCR. The data show 170,000 or so clones, with roughly 86% seen just once and around 5% held by the top ten. Sequencing was performed on PBMCs. These receptors all stem from a girl aged 10-17 years in good health and CMV-seropositive. CDR3s leave out the opening cysteine and the closing phenylalanine or tryptophan.

>TRBV7-6|18
ASSRSGGSGGAGSYNEQF
>TRBV28|16
ASSSETDRGDYNSPLH
>TRBV6-6|12
ASSETGGRDGYT
>TRBV5-1|12
ASSWGDSTAGYT
>TRBV9|11
ASSVFGQGEAF
>TRBV28|14
ASTSPGTGTNEKLF
>TRBV15|11
ATSRDTSYEQY
>TRBV18|14
ASSPSGWGVGTEAF
>TRBV7-8|11
ASSPPDTGELF
>TRBV5-4|15
ASSLGLAGGLADTQY
>TRBV5-4|12
ASSPGTGAYGYT
>TRBV2|13
ASSVVGGANEKLF
>TRBV30|15
AWSDIGAGAYSYEQY
>TRBV7-7|14
ASSLRGRSGNQPQH
>TRBV5-4|17
ASIRSPADRGISNYGYT
>TRBV7-9|13
ASSYNRGISYEQY
>TRBV11-2|12
ASSRSTGNQPQH
>TRBV7-2|13
ASSLRQGVNTEAF
>TRBV7-9|14
ASSPGGTDYNSPLH
>TRBV5-4|13
ASSQSGASTDTQY
>TRBV5-6|11
ASSLGQGREQY
>TRBV7-9|16
SSSLVGGERGPYNEQF
>TRBV10-3|11
AITGGRTGELF
>TRBV6-5|12
ASSSSSGLREQF
>TRBV7-2|13
ASSSRGGKTYEQY
>TRBV25-1|13
ASRGTGGAENEQF
>TRBV7-9|12
ASSWSTGGTEAF
>TRBV6-5|14
ASSYSGQGSNQPQH
>TRBV6-1|13
ASSPAGRGNYGYT
>TRBV5-4|13
ASSAEAGINTEAF
>TRBV9|15
ASTDLASGGAGDTQY
>TRBV18|16
ASSSNRLAGGLQETQY
>TRBV5-1|13
ASSPGQGVINEQF
>TRBV4-1|13
ASSQPRQVNYGYT
>TRBV5-5|14
ASSWPGTSLNTEAF
>TRBV18|11
ASSPRQSYGYT
>TRBV15|13
ATSRDSGPADTQY
>TRBV27|13
ASSTWTELNTEAF
>TRBV7-7|11
ASSLAGDTEAF
>TRBV13|15
ASSLPPTFGTVREQY
>TRBV6-5|13
ASSYRGPLNTEAF
>TRBV19|12
ASSRQHMNTEAF
>TRBV11-2|13
ASSLGSGGPYEQY
>TRBV6-1|11
ASSFTGNGGAF
>TRBV6-1|14
ASSGLEVAGGLTQY